This entry lists 21 T cell receptor beta chains sequenced from one sample in a study of cytomegalovirus exposure and HLA in healthy donors. In the PCR, 60 Vbeta and 13 Jbeta primers were used. Measured with immunoSEQ multiplex PCR; TCRdb has only the in-frame clones, and not every one. The sample contains 120,000 to 150,000 clones, approximately 80% of which appear only once. The sample taken for sequencing was PBMCs. These receptors all stem from a woman aged 40 to 50 in good health and CMV-seropositive.

This clone was observed once. The chain employs TRBV28 and TRBJ2-7; 12 positions match TRBD2. The CDR3 has 15 residues. CDR1 is MDHEN, CDR2 SYDVKM, per germline. With 3 bases clipped from V and 2 bases from J, the junction kept 2 bases outside the gene matches. The CDR3 DNA follows: TGTGCCAGCAGTTTGGGGACTAGCGGGCCCTACGAGCAGTACTTC. Amino acid sequence: CASSLGTSGPYEQYF.

The rearrangement links TRBV19 to TRBJ1-1; D is uncertain. The CDR3 covers 14 residues. V was trimmed by 5 bases and J by 4 bases, leaving 14 bases between them. Per germline, CDR1 LNHDA and CDR2 SQIVND (reference sequence). The DNA for the CDR3 is TGTGCCAGTAGTTTAAGACCCGAGGGCACTGAAGCTTTCTTT. The encoded protein is CASSLRPEGTEAFF.

The chain uses TRBV29-1 and TRBJ2-2; a weak D match, TRBD2 (7 bases). V was clipped by 6 bases and J by 0 bases, with 8 bases between them. The CDR3 has 13 amino acids. CDR1 and CDR2 from the germline V gene are SQVTM and ANQGSEA. CDR3 nucleotides: TGCAGCGTGGGGGGGCCGAACACCGGGGAGCTGTTTTTT. Encoded protein: CSVGGPNTGELFF.

The V gene is TRBV11-2, the J gene TRBJ2-5; TRBD2 matches 7 bases. After removal of 2 bases from V and 5 bases from J, the junction contained 8 bases not matched to a gene. There are 15 residues in the CDR3. Per the germline V gene, CDR1 is SGHAT and CDR2 is FQNNGV. CDR3 bases: TGTGCCAGCAGCTTAAGGGCGCGGGGGAGGGAGACCCAGTACTTC. As protein: CASSLRARGRETQYF.

As to this clone: An end of the junction differs from the germline gene, which may be a read error. The chain has TRBV2 and TRBJ1-5; 10 bases are a match to TRBD1. The germline V gene encodes CDR1 SNHLY and CDR2 FYNNEI. This CDR3 has 15 amino acids. The DNA for the CDR3 is TGTGCCAGCAGGGAAGACAGGGGGCGGAATCAGCCCCAGCATTTT. This encodes CASREDRGRNQPQHF.

The chain combines TRBV10-3 with TRBJ2-7; 7 bases fit TRBD1. The length of the CDR3 is 13 residues. CDR1 is ENHRY, CDR2 SYGVKD, per germline. V trimming: 2 bases; J trimming: 9 bases; junction bases outside the gene matches: 7. The CDR3 here is CAISETNRGAQYF. The CDR3 coding sequence is TGTGCCATCAGTGAGACAAACAGGGGCGCGCAGTACTTC.

The rearrangement links TRBV5-1 to TRBJ2-2, with 7 bases fitting TRBD1. The CDR3 extends over 13 amino acids. Germline V gives CDR1 SGHRS, CDR2 YFSETQ. J was trimmed by 8 bases and V by 4 bases; bases with no gene match: 5. The CDR3, as DNA: TGCGCCAGCAGCCTACAGGGGAAGGGGGAGCTGTTTTTT. Protein sequence: CASSLQGKGELFF.

This chain links TRBV6-4 with TRBJ1-3, with 8 nucleotides matching TRBD1. The J segment lost 4 bases and the V segment lost 4 bases, leaving 18 bases of the junction unmatched. The germline V gene has CDR1 MRHNA and CDR2 SNTAGT. This CDR3 has 19 residues. DNA of the CDR3: TGTGCCAGCAGTGGACCCCGGGACAGGAGATCCCCCTACGGAAACACCATATATTTT. As protein: CASSGPRDRRSPYGNTIYF.

The chain is built from TRBV4-2 and TRBJ2-7; D ambiguous. CDR1 is LGHNA and CDR2 is YNFKEQ in the germline V gene. The length of the CDR3 is 15 residues. V was pared by 1 base and J by 2 bases, with 12 bases between. CDR3 protein: CASSQVGSGPYEQYF. CDR3 DNA: TGTGCCAGCAGCCAAGTTGGGTCAGGCCCCTACGAGCAGTACTTC.

CDR3 sequence: CASSQQNTGELFF. For the CDR3, the DNA is TGTGCCAGCTCACAGCAGAACACCGGGGAGCTGTTTTTT. The chain uses TRBV18 and TRBJ2-2; no clear D. This CDR3 region has 13 residues. With 4 bases removed from V and 1 base from J, the gap between germline ends came to 4 bases. Germline loops: CDR1 KGHSH, CDR2 LQKENI.

The rearrangement uses TRBV30 and TRBJ2-6; 11 nucleotides align to TRBD1. Trimming removed 5 bases from V and 4 bases from J; junction bases left unmatched: 7. From germline, CDR1 is GTSNPN and CDR2 SVGIG (reference sequence). The CDR3 loop spans 16 amino acids. The CDR3 DNA sequence: TGTGCCTGGGGACAGGGGGCGGCCTCCGGGGCCAACGTCCTGACTTTC. This sequence encodes CAWGQGAASGANVLTF. The whole variable domain, remainder taken from reference TRBV30 and TRBJ2-6, is SQTIHQWPATLVQPVGSPLSLECTVEGTSNPNLYWYRQAAGRGLQLLFYSVGIGQISSEVPQNLSASRPQDRQFILSSKKLLLSDSGFYLCAWGQGAASGANVLTFGAGSRLTVL.

This chain uses TRBV6-1 with TRBJ2-7, with 8 positions matching TRBD1. With V trimmed by 8 bases and J by 0 bases, 6 bases remained unmatched. The CDR3 consists of 14 residues. Looked up from germline, CDR1 is MNHNS and CDR2 is SASEGT. The CDR3, as DNA: TGTGCCAGCGGCCACGGACAGGGCTCCTACGAGCAGTACTTC. Translating gives CASGHGQGSYEQYF.

This clone appeared a single time. This chain joins TRBV9 and TRBJ2-7; TRBD2 aligns across 11 bases. There are 14 residues in the CDR3. CDR1 is SGDLS, CDR2 YYNGEE, per germline. V trimming: 3 bases; J trimming: 4 bases; junction bases outside the gene matches: 3. The CDR3 loop reads CASSAASGGYEQYF. The CDR3 nucleotides read TGTGCCAGCAGCGCAGCTAGCGGGGGGTACGAGCAGTACTTC.

The rearrangement joins TRBV5-1 to TRBJ2-5; TRBD1 matches 7 bases. The end of the DNA is better explained by TRBJ2-7, so the J call may be wrong. The CDR3 loop spans 14 amino acids. Looked up from germline, CDR1 is SGHRS and CDR2 is YFSETQ. The CDR3 DNA sequence: TGCGCCAGCAGCTGGGGACAGACCAACTACGAGCAGTACTTC. Translation: CASSWGQTNYEQYF.

The chain has TRBV9 and TRBJ2-2; possibly TRBD2 for D (6 bases). Trimming pared 2 bases from V and 6 bases from J, leaving 14 bases between. The CDR3 totals 15 residues. CDR1 is SGDLS, CDR2 YYNGEE, per germline. The CDR3 loop is CASSVEGRSAGELFF. The DNA for the CDR3 is TGTGCCAGCAGCGTGGAGGGGAGGAGCGCCGGGGAGCTGTTTTTT.

Only a few counts were recorded for this clone. This rearrangement joins TRBV5-1 to TRBJ2-2; 7 positions match TRBD1. The CDR3 length is 15 residues. Germline V lookup: CDR1 SGHRS, CDR2 YFSETQ. Trimming at V came to 4 bases and at J to 4 bases, leaving 7 bases not matched to a gene. CDR3: CASSPTGDATGELFF. The CDR3 DNA is TGCGCCAGCAGCCCAACAGGGGATGCCACCGGGGAGCTGTTTTTT.

The chain is built from TRBV28 and TRBJ2-7; 8 bases are shared with TRBD2. V gave up 8 bases and J gave up 5 bases; unmatched junction bases: 17. Germline CDR1 is MDHEN and CDR2 is SYDVKM. CDR3 size: 16 residues. The CDR3 DNA follows: TGTGCCAGCCACCCTGGGACGGGAGGGCCCACCGACGAGCAGTACTTC. Translated, it gives CASHPGTGGPTDEQYF.

Notes on this clone: The sample has other DNA sequences that encode this CDR3 too. V usage is TRBV15 and J usage is TRBJ2-1, with D possibly being TRBD1 (5 bases). V lost 0 bases to trimming and J lost 5 bases, with 8 bases between them. Per the germline V gene, CDR1 is LNHNV and CDR2 is YYDKDF (reference sequence). This CDR3 has 14 amino acids. CDR3 region: CATSRDRVNNEQFF. In nucleotides, the CDR3 is TGTGCCACCAGCAGAGACAGGGTCAACAATGAGCAGTTCTTC.

The chain is built from TRBV28 and TRBJ2-3; possible D gene TRBD1, 6 bases. CDR3 length equals 15 residues. CDR1 and CDR2 from the germline V gene are MDHEN and SYDVKM. V was trimmed by 2 bases and J by 3 bases, leaving 12 bases between them. The CDR3 loop is CASSLGGARTDTQYF. CDR3 nucleotide sequence: TGTGCCAGCAGTTTAGGGGGCGCGAGGACAGATACGCAGTATTTT.

The chain has TRBV2 and TRBJ2-5; 10 bases map to TRBD1. This CDR3 is 14 amino acids long. Germline CDR1 reads SNHLY; CDR2 reads FYNNEI. The ends lost 5 bases at V and 2 bases at J; junction bases unmatched: 2. The CDR3 is CASSMGQGQETQYF. DNA for the CDR3: TGTGCCAGCAGTATGGGACAGGGGCAAGAGACCCAGTACTTC.

This chain links TRBV2 with TRBJ2-5; D is possibly TRBD2 (7 bases). Per germline, CDR1 SNHLY and CDR2 FYNNEI. Trimming took 7 bases from V and 5 from J, leaving 17 bases between them. The CDR3 is 14 amino acids. This chain's CDR3 is CASTGVRGGETQYF. The CDR3 bases are TGTGCCAGCACAGGGGTTAGGGGGGGCGAGACCCAGTACTTC.